Listed below are T cell receptor beta chains from one sample, sequenced in a study of T-cell memory formation after mild COVID-19. TCRdb ran MiXCR on the 5' RACE reads and lists one entry per CDR3 protein. This sample has some 350,000 distinct CDR3 sequences, with approximately 12% found just once. The sequenced sample consisted of PBMCs or a T cell subset sorted from them (not recorded which). All receptors derive from a man aged 18 to 29 who had mild COVID-19 (a few samples of this study predate the infection). Cell type and time point are not known. The CDR3 runs from the conserved cysteine through the conserved F or W. A D gene is named only where the DNA matches it firmly. The size entry is marked missing in some rows and otherwise reads once, few, many or a size class.

CDR3 protein	CDR3 DNA	D gene	clone size	V gene	J gene
CASSYSQPRNTGELFF	TGTGCCAGCAGTTACTCTCAGCCGAGGAACACCGGGGAGCTGTTTTTT	-	-	TRBV6-2/TRBV6-3	TRBJ2-2
CASSLRQVLPGANVLTF	TGTGCCAGCAGCTTACGACAGGTGCTACCTGGGGCCAACGTCCTGACTTTC	-	-	TRBV7-6	TRBJ2-6
CASSPRYDHTDTQYF	TGTGCCAGCTCACCCAGGTACGACCACACAGATACGCAGTATTTT	-	-	TRBV18	TRBJ2-3
CASSLGSISTDTQYF	TGTGCCAGCAGCTTAGGCTCCATCAGCACAGATACGCAGTATTTT	-	few	TRBV7-2	TRBJ2-3
CASRRIGGGQTQYF	TGTGCCAGCAGGAGAATCGGGGGGGGACAGACCCAGTACTTC	TRBD2	few	TRBV11-2	TRBJ2-5
CASSIQGQPQHF	TGTGCCAGCAGCATACAAGGTCAGCCCCAGCATTTT	-	few	TRBV5-4	TRBJ1-5
CASSYGTDRRPLHF	TGTGCCAGCAGTTACGGGACAGACCGACGGCCCCTCCACTTT	TRBD1	many	TRBV6-5	TRBJ1-6
CASSLAQGSPAYEQYF	TGTGCCAGCAGCTTAGCTCAGGGTTCACCAGCCTACGAGCAGTACTTC	-	few	TRBV7-2	TRBJ2-7
CASSQEPGGTTEAFF	TGCGCCAGCAGCCAAGAACCGGGGGGAACGACTGAAGCTTTCTTT	-	-	TRBV4-1	TRBJ1-1
CASSQSRDWSPEQFF	TGCGCCAGCAGCCAGTCCCGGGACTGGAGTCCCGAGCAGTTCTTC	-	-	TRBV4-1	TRBJ2-1
CASTHPGTGHTDTQYF	TGCGCCAGCACCCACCCGGGGACAGGGCACACAGATACGCAGTATTTT	TRBD1	-	TRBV5-1	TRBJ2-3
CASSPLGGPETQYF	TGTGCCAGCAGCCCCTTAGGAGGCCCAGAGACCCAGTACTTC	-	few	TRBV7-8	TRBJ2-5
CSARNLGTRGQPQHF	TGCAGTGCTAGAAATTTAGGGACCCGAGGTCAGCCCCAGCATTTT	-	-	TRBV20-1	TRBJ1-5
CATSRENSNQPQHF	TGTGCCACCAGCAGAGAGAATAGCAATCAGCCCCAGCATTTT	-	-	TRBV15	TRBJ1-5
CASSEGGAYNEQFF	TGTGCCAGCAGTGAAGGGGGGGCCTACAATGAGCAGTTCTTC	-	-	TRBV2	TRBJ2-1
CASHSGGRKTQYF	TGTGCCAGCCACTCGGGGGGGCGGAAGACCCAGTACTTC	TRBD2	-	TRBV28	TRBJ2-5
CAARGGITDTQYF	TGTGCCGCCCGGGGGGGCATCACAGATACGCAGTATTTT	TRBD2	few	TRBV10-3	TRBJ2-3
CASSPVGLAGKEQFF	TGTGCCAGCTCACCAGTTGGACTAGCGGGGAAAGAGCAGTTCTTC	TRBD2	-	TRBV18	TRBJ2-1
CATSGPGGSTGELFF	TGTGCCACCAGTGGCCCAGGGGGCAGCACCGGGGAGCTGTTTTTT	TRBD1	few	TRBV24-1	TRBJ2-2
CASKLSGGRYNEQFF	TGTGCCAGCAAGTTAAGCGGGGGCCGTTACAATGAGCAGTTCTTC	TRBD2	few	TRBV6-5	TRBJ2-1
CATSDLGVGELFF	TGTGCCACCAGTGATCTCGGTGTTGGGGAGCTGTTTTTT	-	-	TRBV24-1	TRBJ2-2
CASSSTLAKNIQYF	TGCGCCAGCAGCTCGACCCTAGCCAAAAACATTCAGTACTTC	-	-	TRBV5-1	TRBJ2-4
CASSYAQGNTGELFF	TGTGCCAGCAGTTACGCGCAGGGGAACACCGGGGAGCTGTTTTTT	-	few	TRBV6-6	TRBJ2-2
CASSLRGIQETQYF	TGTGCCAGCAGTTTGCGAGGAATTCAAGAGACCCAGTACTTC	-	-	TRBV12-3/TRBV12-4	TRBJ2-5